This TCR beta chain was found in a study of blood T cell repertoires in COVID-19. J was trimmed by 1 base and V by 1 base; bases with no gene match: 3. Germline loops: CDR1 SGHAT, CDR2 FQNNGV. CDR3 length equals 16 residues. Libraries were prepared by immunoSEQ multiplex PCR; TCRdb keeps only in-frame clonotypes and omits some of them. The sample has 300,000 or so clones, around 86% seen once. The receptor was derived from a man aged 65 to 79 with acute or convalescent COVID-19. Sequenced: peripheral blood. The chain employs TRBV11-2 and TRBJ2-4; 8 positions agree with TRBD1. The CDR3 DNA reads as TGTGCCAGCAGCTTAGGGACAGGGAATGCCAAAAACATTCAGTACTTC. This sequence encodes CASSLGTGNAKNIQYF.